This TCR beta chain emerged from a study of Ad26.COV2.S vaccination and SARS-CoV-2 variants. Treatment indicated: some 19 received Ad26.COV2.S at low or high dose, single or two shots; several received placebo; per-sample allocation not given. Sampling occurred on day 63 after the first vaccine or placebo injection. Clones were sequenced by immunoSEQ multiplex PCR, and TCRdb holds only the in-frame ones, with some missing. In the table there are 300,000 to 350,000 clones, about 82% of which are singletons. CDR3 size: 13 residues. Trimming shortened V by 7 bases and J by 6 bases, and 15 bases separated the two germline ends. The V gene's germline CDR1 is LNHDA and CDR2 SQIVND (reference sequence).

The specimen comprised peripheral blood, sampled in a trial of Ad26.COV2.S vaccine versus placebo. This sequence was found in a person between 18 and 65 years old who received the Ad26.COV2.S COVID-19 vaccine or a placebo. The chain joins TRBV19 to TRBJ1-2, with D perhaps matching TRBD1 (6 bases). This CDR3 reads CASTFGGANGYTF. The CDR3 region has the DNA TGTGCCAGTACCTTTGGGGGGGCGAATGGCTACACCTTC.